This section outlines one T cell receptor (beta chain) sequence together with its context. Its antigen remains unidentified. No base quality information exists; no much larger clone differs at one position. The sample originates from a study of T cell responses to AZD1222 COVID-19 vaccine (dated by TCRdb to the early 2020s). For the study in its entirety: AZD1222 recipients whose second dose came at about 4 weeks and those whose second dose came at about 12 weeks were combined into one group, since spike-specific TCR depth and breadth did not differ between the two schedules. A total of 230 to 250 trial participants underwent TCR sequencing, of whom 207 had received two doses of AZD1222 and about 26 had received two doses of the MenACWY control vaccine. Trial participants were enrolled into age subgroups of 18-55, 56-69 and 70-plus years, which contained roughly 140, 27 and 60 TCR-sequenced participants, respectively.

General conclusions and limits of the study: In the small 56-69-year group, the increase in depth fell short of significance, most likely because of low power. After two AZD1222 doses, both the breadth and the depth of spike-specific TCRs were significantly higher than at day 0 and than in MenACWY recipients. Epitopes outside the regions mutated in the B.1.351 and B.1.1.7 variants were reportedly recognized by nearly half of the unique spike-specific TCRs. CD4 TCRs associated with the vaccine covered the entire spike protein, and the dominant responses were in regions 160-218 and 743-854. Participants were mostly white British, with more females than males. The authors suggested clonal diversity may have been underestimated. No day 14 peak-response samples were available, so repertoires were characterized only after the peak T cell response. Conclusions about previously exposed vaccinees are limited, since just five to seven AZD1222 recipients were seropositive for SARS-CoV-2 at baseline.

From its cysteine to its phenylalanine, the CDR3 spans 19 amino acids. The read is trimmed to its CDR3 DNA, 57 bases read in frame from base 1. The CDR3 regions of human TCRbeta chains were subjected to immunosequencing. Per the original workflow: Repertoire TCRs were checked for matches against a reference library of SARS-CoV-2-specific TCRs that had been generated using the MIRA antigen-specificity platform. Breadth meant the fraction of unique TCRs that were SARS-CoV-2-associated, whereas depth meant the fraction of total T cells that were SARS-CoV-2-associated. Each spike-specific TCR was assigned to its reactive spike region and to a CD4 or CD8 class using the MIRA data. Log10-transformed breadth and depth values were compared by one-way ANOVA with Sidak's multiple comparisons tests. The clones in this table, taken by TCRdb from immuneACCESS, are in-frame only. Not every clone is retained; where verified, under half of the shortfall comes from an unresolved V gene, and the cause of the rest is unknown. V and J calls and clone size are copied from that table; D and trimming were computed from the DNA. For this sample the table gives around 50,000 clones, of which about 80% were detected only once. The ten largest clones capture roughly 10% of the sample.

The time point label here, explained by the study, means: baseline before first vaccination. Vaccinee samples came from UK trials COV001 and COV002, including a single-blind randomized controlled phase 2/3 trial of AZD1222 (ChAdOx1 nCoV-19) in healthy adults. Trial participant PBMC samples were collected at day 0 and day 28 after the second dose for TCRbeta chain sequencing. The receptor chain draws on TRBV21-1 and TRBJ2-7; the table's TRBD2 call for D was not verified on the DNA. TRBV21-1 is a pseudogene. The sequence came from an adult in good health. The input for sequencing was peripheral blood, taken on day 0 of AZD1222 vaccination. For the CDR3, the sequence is CASSKEGSNTSVASYEQYF. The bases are TGTGCCAGCAGCAAAGAAGGGAGTAATACTAGCGTTGCCTCCTACGAGCAGTACTTC.